This T cell receptor (beta chain) was profiled in a study of T cell responses to AZD1222 COVID-19 vaccine. V lost 3 bases, J lost 0 bases, and 8 bases lay in between. The CDR3 runs to 14 residues. CDR1 and CDR2 (germline): PRHDT, FYEKMQ (reference sequence). This table comes from immunoSEQ multiplex PCR, and its TCRdb copy is limited to in-frame clones, with some not included. Among some 110,000 clones listed, roughly 80% were seen once. The origin of this receptor is an adult in good health. The chain combines TRBV13 with TRBJ2-5; no clear D. This specimen consisted of peripheral blood, obtained on day 0 of AZD1222 vaccination. CDR3 loop: CASSFRANQETQYF. The CDR3 bases are TGTGCCAGCAGCTTTAGAGCAAACCAAGAGACCCAGTACTTC. Filled out from reference TRBV13 and TRBJ2-5, the complete variable domain reads AAGVIQSPRHLIKEKRETATLKCYPIPRHDTVYWYQQGPGQDPQFLISFYEKMQSDKGSIPDRFSAQQFSDYHSELNMSSLELGDSALYFCASSFRANQETQYFGPGTRLLVL.